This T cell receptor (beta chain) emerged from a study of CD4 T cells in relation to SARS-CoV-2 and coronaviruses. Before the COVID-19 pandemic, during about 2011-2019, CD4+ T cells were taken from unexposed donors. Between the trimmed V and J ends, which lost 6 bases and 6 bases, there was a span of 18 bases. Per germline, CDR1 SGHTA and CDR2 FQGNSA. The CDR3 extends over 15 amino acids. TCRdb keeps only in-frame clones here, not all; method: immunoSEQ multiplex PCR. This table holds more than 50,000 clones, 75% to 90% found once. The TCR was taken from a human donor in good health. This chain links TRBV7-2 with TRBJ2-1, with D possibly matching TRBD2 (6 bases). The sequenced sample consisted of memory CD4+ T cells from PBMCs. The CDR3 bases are TGTGCCAGCAGTTCAAGGACGGACGGGAGCAATGAGCAGTTCTTC. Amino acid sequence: CASSSRTDGSNEQFF.